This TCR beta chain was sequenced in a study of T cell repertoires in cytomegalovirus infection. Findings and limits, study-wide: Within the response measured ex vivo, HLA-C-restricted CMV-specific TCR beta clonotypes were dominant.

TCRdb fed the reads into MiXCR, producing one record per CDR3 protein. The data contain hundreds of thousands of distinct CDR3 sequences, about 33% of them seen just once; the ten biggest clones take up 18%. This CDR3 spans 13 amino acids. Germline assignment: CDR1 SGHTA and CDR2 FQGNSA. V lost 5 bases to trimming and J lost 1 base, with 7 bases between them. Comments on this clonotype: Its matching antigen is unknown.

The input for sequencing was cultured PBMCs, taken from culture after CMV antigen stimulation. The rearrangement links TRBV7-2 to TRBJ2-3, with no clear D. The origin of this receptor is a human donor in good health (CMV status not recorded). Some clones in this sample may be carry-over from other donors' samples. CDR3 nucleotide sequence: TGTGCCAGCAGCCCTATGGGCACAGATACGCAGTATTTT. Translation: CASSPMGTDTQYF. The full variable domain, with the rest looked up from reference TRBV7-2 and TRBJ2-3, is GAGVSQSPSNKVTEKGKDVELRCDPISGHTALYWYRQSLGQGLEFLIYFQGNSAPDKSGLPSDRFSAERTGGSVSTLTIQRTQQEDSAVYLCASSPMGTDTQYFGPGTRLTVL.